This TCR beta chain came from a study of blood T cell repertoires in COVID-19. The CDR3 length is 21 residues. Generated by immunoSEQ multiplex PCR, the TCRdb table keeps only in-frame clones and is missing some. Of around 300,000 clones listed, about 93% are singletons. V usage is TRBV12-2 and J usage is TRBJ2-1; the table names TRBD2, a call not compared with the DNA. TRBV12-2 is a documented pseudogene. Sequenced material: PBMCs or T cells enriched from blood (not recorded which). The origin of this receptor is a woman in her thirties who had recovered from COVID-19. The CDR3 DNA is TGTGCAAGTCGCTCGTCCCGACTAGCGGGAGTTCCCTTCTTTCCCTACAATGAGCAGTTCTTC. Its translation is CASRSSRLAGVPFFPYNEQFF.